This entry lists 21 T cell receptor beta chains sequenced from one sample in a study of sequential checkpoint blockade in melanoma. Treatment defined: randomized to nivolumab then ipilimumab (arm A) or the reverse (arm B). This table comes from immunoSEQ multiplex PCR, and its TCRdb copy is limited to in-frame clones, with some not included. The sample lists under 45,000 clones, 80% to 90% occurring once. The sample in question was CD8+ T cells sorted from blood (inferred from file names), obtained from a patient given nivolumab and ipilimumab in sequence. The source of these receptors is a human donor with melanoma.

By its share, this clone is large. This sequence joins TRBV6-4 and TRBJ2-2; 11 bases are shared with TRBD2. V gave up 6 bases and J gave up 3 bases; unmatched junction bases: 0. The CDR3 loop spans 14 amino acids. From germline, CDR1 is MRHNA and CDR2 SNTAGT. The CDR3 loop reads CASRLAGDTGELFF. The CDR3 DNA follows: TGTGCCAGCAGACTAGCGGGAGACACCGGGGAGCTGTTTTTT.

The chain combines TRBV7-6 with TRBJ2-5, with D uncertain. The end of the DNA fits TRBJ2-7 better, so the J call may be wrong. CDR1 is SGHVS and CDR2 is FNYEAQ in the germline V gene. This CDR3 is 14 amino acids long. The CDR3 nucleotides are TGTGCCAGCAGCTTATCCCCCTGGGACTACGAGCAGTACTTC. It encodes CASSLSPWDYEQYF.

The CDR3 here is CASTHYTDKQFF. CDR3 in DNA: TGTGCCAGCACCCATTATACAGATAAGCAGTTCTTC. The chain links TRBV6-1 to TRBJ2-1; no clear D gene. Germline V gene lookup returns CDR1 MNHNS and CDR2 SASEGT. The CDR3 runs to 12 residues. Trimming stripped 7 bases from V and 11 bases from J, with 15 bases between.

The chain has TRBV29-1 and TRBJ2-7; a weak D match, TRBD2 (6 bases). Trimming removed 6 bases at V and 7 bases at J, with 19 bases between. The CDR3 is made up of 13 amino acids. Per the germline V gene, CDR1 is SQVTM and CDR2 is ANQGSEA. The DNA for the CDR3 is TGCAGCGTCCTAACGGGACTGACTAAGGAGCAGTACTTC. This sequence encodes CSVLTGLTKEQYF.

The rearrangement joins TRBV9 to TRBJ1-1; 9 nucleotides align to TRBD1. The CDR3 has 17 residues. Looked up from germline, CDR1 is SGDLS and CDR2 is YYNGEE. With V trimmed by 0 bases and J by 3 bases, 9 bases remained unmatched. The CDR3 nucleotides are TGTGCCAGCAGCGTAGGAGGGGACAGGGACTGGGACACTGAAGCTTTCTTT. This codes for CASSVGGDRDWDTEAFF.

This chain connects TRBV27 to TRBJ1-5; D uncertain. This CDR3 is built from 14 residues. Germline V lookup: CDR1 MNHEY, CDR2 SMNVEV (reference sequence). V lost 3 bases, J lost 0 bases, and 6 bases lay in between. The CDR3 DNA is TGTGCCAGCAGTTTTTCGGGTAGCAATCAGCCCCAGCATTTT. This gives the protein CASSFSGSNQPQHF.

In its sample, this clone was seen a few times. This sequence joins TRBV19 and TRBJ2-7; tentatively, D is TRBD1 (6 bases). The CDR3 contains 13 residues. The germline V gene has CDR1 LNHDA and CDR2 SQIVND (reference sequence). Trimming took 8 bases from V and 6 from J, leaving 17 bases between them. The CDR3 bases are TGTGCCAGTGGGGGCGGGCTGGGGGCCGAGCAGTACTTC. Amino acids: CASGGGLGAEQYF. The full variable domain, with the rest looked up from reference TRBV19 and TRBJ2-7, is DGGITQSPKYLFRKEGQNVTLSCEQNLNHDAMYWYRQDPGQGLRLIYYSQIVNDFQKGDIAEGYSVSREKKESFPLTVTSAQKNPTAFYLCASGGGLGAEQYFGPGTRLTVT.

V is TRBV13 and J is TRBJ2-7; D unresolved. The CDR3 runs 13 residues. The germline CDR1 and CDR2 sequences are PRHDT and FYEKMQ (reference sequence). Between the trimmed V and J ends, which lost 5 bases and 3 bases, there was a span of 11 bases. The CDR3 sequence: CASSPRGVYEQYF. As DNA, the CDR3 is TGTGCCAGCAGCCCCCGAGGCGTCTACGAGCAGTACTTC.

The sample holds a few counts of this clone. The chain links TRBV6-5 to TRBJ2-5; TRBD2 matches 8 bases. The DNA end lines up better with TRBJ2-7; the J call may be wrong. CDR3 length: 15 amino acids. CDR1 is MNHEY and CDR2 is SVGAGI in the germline V gene. CDR3 residues: CASSVLAGAAYEQYF. CDR3 nucleotide sequence: TGTGCCAGCAGTGTTCTAGCGGGTGCCGCCTACGAGCAGTACTTC.

CDR3 protein: CASSPSWGTGGLEQYF. In nucleotides, the CDR3 is TGCGCCAGCAGCCCCTCTTGGGGGACAGGGGGTCTCGAGCAGTACTTC. This chain uses TRBV5-1 with TRBJ2-7; 11 positions agree with TRBD1. Germline V gene sequence: CDR1 SGHRS, CDR2 YFSETQ. The ends lost 4 bases at V and 6 bases at J; junction bases unmatched: 12. CDR3 length: 16 residues.

The chain employs TRBV6-5 and TRBJ2-3; D is perhaps TRBD1 (6 bases). This CDR3 is built from 11 residues. The germline V and J ends were trimmed by 7 bases and 7 bases, with 9 bases remaining between them. Looked up from germline, CDR1 is MNHEY and CDR2 is SVGAGI. This CDR3 is CASNRDNTQYF. In DNA form, the CDR3 reads TGTGCCAGCAACAGGGATAATACGCAGTATTTT.

This clone qualifies as medium-sized. This rearrangement joins TRBV18 to TRBJ2-3; the match to TRBD1 covers 7 bases. The CDR3 extends over 15 amino acids. Germline V gene sequence: CDR1 KGHSH, CDR2 LQKENI. Trimming took 6 bases from V and 2 from J; bases not matched to a gene: 8. The DNA for the CDR3 is TGTGCCAGCTCCCCGACAGGGACACACACAGATACGCAGTATTTT. Translating it yields CASSPTGTHTDTQYF.

The chain recombines TRBV6-4 with TRBJ2-2; 9 bases match TRBD1. V lost 4 bases and J lost 7; bases outside the gene matches: 10. Germline CDR1 is MRHNA and CDR2 is SNTAGT. The CDR3 spans 16 residues. The CDR3 here is CASSATPGQGIGELFF. As DNA, the CDR3 is TGTGCCAGCAGTGCGACTCCGGGACAGGGAATCGGGGAGCTGTTTTTT.

The gene calls are TRBV5-1 and TRBJ2-1, with 11 bases that match TRBD2. The CDR3 covers 15 residues. Germline lookup yields CDR1 SGHRS and CDR2 YFSETQ. Germline trimming cut 4 bases from V and 3 bases from J; bases unmatched to any gene: 3. DNA of the CDR3: TGCGCCAGCAGCCGAGGGACTAGCGGCTACAATGAGCAGTTCTTC. It yields the protein CASSRGTSGYNEQFF. Looking up the rest from reference TRBV5-1 and TRBJ2-1 gives the full variable domain: KAGVTQTPRYLIKTRGQQVTLSCSPISGHRSVSWYQQTPGQGLQFLFEYFSETQRNKGNFPGRFSGRQFSNSRSEMNVSTLELGDSALYLCASSRGTSGYNEQFFGPGTRLTVL.

The V and J genes are TRBV7-2 and TRBJ1-1, with TRBD1 as a possible D gene (5 bases). V lost 1 base and J 1 base, leaving 22 bases between the germline ends. Germline CDR1 SGHTA, CDR2 FQGNSA. The CDR3 is 19 residues long. Here the CDR3 reads CASSLGIKGSVITNTEAFF. CDR3 coding DNA: TGTGCCAGCAGCTTAGGGATCAAGGGGTCGGTGATTACGAACACTGAAGCTTTCTTT.

V usage is TRBV5-1 and J usage is TRBJ2-7; 8 nucleotides align to TRBD1. With V trimmed by 1 base and J by 6 bases, 9 bases remained unmatched. The CDR3 is 15 amino acids. Germline CDR1 is SGHRS and CDR2 is YFSETQ. CDR3 bases: TGCGCCAGCAGCTTGTGGGCGACAGGGGATAGCGAGCAGTACTTC. Translating gives CASSLWATGDSEQYF.

This chain uses TRBV7-9 with TRBJ1-2; 7 bases are a match to TRBD1. V lost 4 bases to trimming and J lost 4 bases; unmatched junction nucleotides: 0. From germline, CDR1 is SEHNR and CDR2 FQNEAQ (reference sequence). The CDR3 length is 12 residues. The CDR3 DNA reads TGTGCCAGCAGCTCAGGGGGCTATGGCTACACCTTC. It yields the protein CASSSGGYGYTF.

The genes are TRBV6-1 and TRBJ1-2, with D tentatively TRBD1 (5 bases). The CDR3 runs to 16 residues. Germline V gives CDR1 MNHNS, CDR2 SASEGT. V lost 3 bases to trimming and J lost 0 bases, with 14 bases between them. CDR3: CASSDRLRASNYGYTF. The CDR3 DNA reads as TGTGCCAGCAGTGACAGGCTCAGGGCCTCTAACTATGGCTACACCTTC.

CDR3 bases: TGTGCCATCGGCTTACGGGCCTACGAGCAGTACTTC. It is translated as CAIGLRAYEQYF. The chain has TRBV27 and TRBJ2-7, with D unclear. The CDR3 extends over 12 amino acids. CDR1 is MNHEY and CDR2 is SMNVEV in the germline V gene (reference sequence). V lost 10 bases to trimming and J lost 2 bases, with 12 bases between them.

J is TRBJ2-5 and V is TRBV6-5; TRBD2 aligns across 12 bases. The tail of the sequence fits TRBJ2-7 better, so the J call may be wrong. The CDR3 sequence is 14 residues long. The V gene's germline CDR1 is MNHEY and CDR2 SVGAGI. The CDR3 DNA is TGTGCCAGCAGTCGGGGACTAGCGGGTTACGAGCAGTACTTC. Its translation is CASSRGLAGYEQYF.

This clone was observed a single time. V usage is TRBV28 and J usage is TRBJ1-5; tentatively, D is TRBD1 (5 bases). V lost 2 bases, J lost 1 base, and 12 bases lay in between. Germline-derived CDR1 and CDR2 are MDHEN and SYDVKM. There are 16 residues in the CDR3. CDR3 in amino acids: CASSLMGGWSNQPQHF. Written as DNA, the CDR3 is TGTGCCAGCAGTTTAATGGGGGGTTGGAGCAATCAGCCCCAGCATTTT. Supplemented by reference TRBV28 and TRBJ1-5, the full variable domain reads DVKVTQSSRYLVKRTGEKVFLECVQDMDHENMFWYRQDPGLGLRLIYFSYDVKMKEKGDIPEGYSVSREKKERFSLILESASTNQTSMYLCASSLMGGWSNQPQHFGDGTRLSIL.